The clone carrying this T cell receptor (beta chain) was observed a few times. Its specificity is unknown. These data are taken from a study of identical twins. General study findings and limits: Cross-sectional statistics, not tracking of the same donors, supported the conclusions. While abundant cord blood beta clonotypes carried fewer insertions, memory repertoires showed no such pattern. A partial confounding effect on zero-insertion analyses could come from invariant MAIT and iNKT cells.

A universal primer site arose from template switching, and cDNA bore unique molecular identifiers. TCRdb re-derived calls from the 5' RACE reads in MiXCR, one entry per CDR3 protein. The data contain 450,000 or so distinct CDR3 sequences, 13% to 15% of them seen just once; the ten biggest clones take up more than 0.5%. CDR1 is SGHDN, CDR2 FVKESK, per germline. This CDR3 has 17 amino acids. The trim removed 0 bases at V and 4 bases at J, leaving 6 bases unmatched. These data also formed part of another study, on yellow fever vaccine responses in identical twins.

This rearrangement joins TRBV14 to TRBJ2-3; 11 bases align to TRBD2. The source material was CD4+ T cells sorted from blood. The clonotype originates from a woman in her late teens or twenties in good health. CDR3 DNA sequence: TGTGCCAGCAGCCAAGATCTCCTAGCGGGGGGTTCAGATACGCAGTATTTT. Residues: CASSQDLLAGGSDTQYF.